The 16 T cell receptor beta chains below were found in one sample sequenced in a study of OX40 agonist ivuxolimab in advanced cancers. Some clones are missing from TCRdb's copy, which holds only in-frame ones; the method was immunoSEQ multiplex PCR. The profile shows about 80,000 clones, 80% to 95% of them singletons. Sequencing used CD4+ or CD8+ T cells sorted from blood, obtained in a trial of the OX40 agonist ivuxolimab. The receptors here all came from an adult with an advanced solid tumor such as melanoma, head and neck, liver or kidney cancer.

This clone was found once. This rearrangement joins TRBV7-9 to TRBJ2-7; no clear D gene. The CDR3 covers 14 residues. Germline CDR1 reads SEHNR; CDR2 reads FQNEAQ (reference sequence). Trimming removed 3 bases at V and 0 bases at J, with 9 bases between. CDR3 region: CASSFGPSSYEQYF. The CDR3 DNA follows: TGTGCCAGCAGCTTCGGGCCGAGCTCCTACGAGCAGTACTTC.

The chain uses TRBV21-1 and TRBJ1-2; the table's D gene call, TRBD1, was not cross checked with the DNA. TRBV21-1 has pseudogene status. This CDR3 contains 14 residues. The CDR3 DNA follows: TGTGCCAGCAGCGACAGGGAGGATAGGGATGGCTACACCTTC. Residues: CASSDREDRDGYTF.

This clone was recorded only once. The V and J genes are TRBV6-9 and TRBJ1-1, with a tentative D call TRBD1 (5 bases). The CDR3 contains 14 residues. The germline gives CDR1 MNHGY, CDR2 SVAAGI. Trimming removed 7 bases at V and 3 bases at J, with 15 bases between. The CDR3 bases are TGTGCCAGCACCCAGGGCCTCGAGGACACTGAAGCTTTCTTT. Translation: CASTQGLEDTEAFF.

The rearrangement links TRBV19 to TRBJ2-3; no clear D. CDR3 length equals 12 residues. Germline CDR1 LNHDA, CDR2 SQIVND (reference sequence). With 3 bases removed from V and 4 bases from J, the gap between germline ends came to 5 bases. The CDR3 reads CASSMGADTQYF. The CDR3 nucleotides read TGTGCCAGTAGTATGGGCGCAGATACGCAGTATTTT.

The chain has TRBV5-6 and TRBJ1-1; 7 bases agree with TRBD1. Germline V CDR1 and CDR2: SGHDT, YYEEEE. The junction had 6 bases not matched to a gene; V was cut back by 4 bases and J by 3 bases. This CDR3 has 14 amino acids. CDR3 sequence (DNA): TGTGCCAGCAGCGACGGGACAGTGTACACTGAAGCTTTCTTT. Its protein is CASSDGTVYTEAFF.

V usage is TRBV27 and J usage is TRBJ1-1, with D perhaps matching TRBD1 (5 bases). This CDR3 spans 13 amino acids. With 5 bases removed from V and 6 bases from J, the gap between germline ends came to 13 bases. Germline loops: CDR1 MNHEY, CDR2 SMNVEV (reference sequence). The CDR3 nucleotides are TGTGCCAGCAGTCTCACAGGTAATGCTGAAGCTTTCTTT. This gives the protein CASSLTGNAEAFF.

The CDR3 is CATSSRGLGNQPQHF. The DNA of the CDR3 is TGTGCCACCAGCAGCCGGGGGCTGGGAAATCAGCCCCAGCATTTT. The rearrangement joins TRBV15 to TRBJ1-5; D may be TRBD1 (6 bases). This CDR3 contains 15 residues. Germline values: CDR1 LNHNV, CDR2 YYDKDF (reference sequence). The germline V and J ends were trimmed by 3 bases and 4 bases, with 13 bases remaining between them.

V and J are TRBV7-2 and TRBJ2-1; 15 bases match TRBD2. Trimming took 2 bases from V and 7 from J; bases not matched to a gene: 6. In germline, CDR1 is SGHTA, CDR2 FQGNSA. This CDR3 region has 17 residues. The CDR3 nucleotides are TGTGCCAGCAGCTTACCCGGACTAGCGGGGGGGGTTAATGAGCAGTTCTTC. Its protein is CASSLPGLAGGVNEQFF. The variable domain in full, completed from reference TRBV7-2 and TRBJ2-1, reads GAGVSQSPSNKVTEKGKDVELRCDPISGHTALYWYRQSLGQGLEFLIYFQGNSAPDKSGLPSDRFSAERTGGSVSTLTIQRTQQEDSAVYLCASSLPGLAGGVNEQFFGPGTRLTVL.

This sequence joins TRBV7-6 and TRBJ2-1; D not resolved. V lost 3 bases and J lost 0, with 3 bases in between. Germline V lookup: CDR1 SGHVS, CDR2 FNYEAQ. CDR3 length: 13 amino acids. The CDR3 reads CASSFSSYNEQFF. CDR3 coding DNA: TGTGCCAGCAGCTTCAGCTCCTACAATGAGCAGTTCTTC. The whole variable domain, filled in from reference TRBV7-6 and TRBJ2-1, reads GAGVSQSPRYKVTKRGQDVALRCDPISGHVSLYWYRQALGQGPEFLTYFNYEAQQDKSGLPNDRFSAERPEGSISTLTIQRTEQRDSAMYRCASSFSSYNEQFFGPGTRLTVL.

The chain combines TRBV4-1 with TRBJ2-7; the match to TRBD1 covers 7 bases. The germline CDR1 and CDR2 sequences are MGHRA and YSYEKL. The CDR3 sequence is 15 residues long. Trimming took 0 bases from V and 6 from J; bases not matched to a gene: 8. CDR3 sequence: CASSQDPGQLSEQYF. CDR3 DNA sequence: TGCGCCAGCAGCCAAGACCCGGGACAGCTTTCCGAGCAGTACTTC.

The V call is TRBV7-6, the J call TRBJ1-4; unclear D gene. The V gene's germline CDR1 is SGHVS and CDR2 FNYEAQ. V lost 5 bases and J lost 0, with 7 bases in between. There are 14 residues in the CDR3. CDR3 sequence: CASSPAATNEKLFF. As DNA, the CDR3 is TGTGCCAGCAGCCCCGCTGCAACTAATGAAAAACTGTTTTTT.

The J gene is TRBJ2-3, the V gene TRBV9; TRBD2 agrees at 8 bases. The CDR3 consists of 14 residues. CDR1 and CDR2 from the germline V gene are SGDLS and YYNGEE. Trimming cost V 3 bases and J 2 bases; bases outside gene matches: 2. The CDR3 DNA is TGTGCCAGCAGCGCGGGGGGGGACACAGATACGCAGTATTTT. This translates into CASSAGGDTDTQYF.

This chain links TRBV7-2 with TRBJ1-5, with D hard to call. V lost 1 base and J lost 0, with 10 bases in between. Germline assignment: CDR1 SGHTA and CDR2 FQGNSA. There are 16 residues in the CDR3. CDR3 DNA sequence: TGTGCCAGCAGCTTAGGGGTCTGGGGTAGCAATCAGCCCCAGCATTTT. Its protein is CASSLGVWGSNQPQHF. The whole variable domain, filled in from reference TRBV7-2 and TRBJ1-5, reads GAGVSQSPSNKVTEKGKDVELRCDPISGHTALYWYRQSLGQGLEFLIYFQGNSAPDKSGLPSDRFSAERTGGSVSTLTIQRTQQEDSAVYLCASSLGVWGSNQPQHFGDGTRLSIL.

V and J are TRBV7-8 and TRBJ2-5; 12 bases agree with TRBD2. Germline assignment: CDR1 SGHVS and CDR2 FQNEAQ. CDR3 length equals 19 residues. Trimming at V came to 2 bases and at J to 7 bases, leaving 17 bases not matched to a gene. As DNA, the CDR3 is TGTGCCAGCAGCTTATACCTAGCGGGGGGGCCTCTTGGGATGGGGACCCAGTACTTC. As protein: CASSLYLAGGPLGMGTQYF.

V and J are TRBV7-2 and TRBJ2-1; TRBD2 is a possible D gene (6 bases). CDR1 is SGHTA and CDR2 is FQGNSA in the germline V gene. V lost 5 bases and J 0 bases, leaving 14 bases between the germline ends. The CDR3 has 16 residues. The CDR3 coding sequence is TGTGCCAGCAGCCGGGGACTCCCGAGCTCCTACAATGAGCAGTTCTTC. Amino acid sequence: CASSRGLPSSYNEQFF.

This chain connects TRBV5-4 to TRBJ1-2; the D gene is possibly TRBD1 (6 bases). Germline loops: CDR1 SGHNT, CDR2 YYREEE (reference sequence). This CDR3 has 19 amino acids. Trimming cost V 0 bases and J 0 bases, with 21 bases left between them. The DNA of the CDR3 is TGTGCCAGCAGCTTGGCCCTAAGTGTCCGGGACACAACTAACTATGGCTACACCTTC. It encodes CASSLALSVRDTTNYGYTF.